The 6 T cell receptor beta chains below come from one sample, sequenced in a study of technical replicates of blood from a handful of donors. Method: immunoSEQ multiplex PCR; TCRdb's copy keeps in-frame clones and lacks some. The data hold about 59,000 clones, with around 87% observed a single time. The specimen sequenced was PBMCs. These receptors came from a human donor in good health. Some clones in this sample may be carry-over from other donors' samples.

The DNA for the CDR3 is TGTGCCAGCAGCGCAGACAGGTGGTCACCCCTCCACTTT. Translating gives CASSADRWSPLHF. The rearrangement uses TRBV7-9 and TRBJ1-6; TRBD1 might be the D (6 bases). V dropped 5 bases and J dropped 10 bases, with 12 bases sitting between them. CDR1 is SEHNR, CDR2 FQNEAQ, per germline (reference sequence). The CDR3 runs to 13 residues.

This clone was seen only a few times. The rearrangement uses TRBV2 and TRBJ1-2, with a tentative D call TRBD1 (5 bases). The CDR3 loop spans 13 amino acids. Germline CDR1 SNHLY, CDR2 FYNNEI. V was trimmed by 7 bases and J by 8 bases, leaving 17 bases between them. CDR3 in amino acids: CASTLGPTWGYTF. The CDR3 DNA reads TGTGCCAGCACCCTGGGGCCGACCTGGGGCTACACCTTC.

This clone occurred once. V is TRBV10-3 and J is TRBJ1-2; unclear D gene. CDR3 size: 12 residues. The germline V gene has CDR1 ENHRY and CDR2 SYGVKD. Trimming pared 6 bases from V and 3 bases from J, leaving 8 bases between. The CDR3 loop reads CAISTSDYGYTF. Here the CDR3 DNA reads TGTGCCATCAGCACTTCGGACTATGGCTACACCTTC.

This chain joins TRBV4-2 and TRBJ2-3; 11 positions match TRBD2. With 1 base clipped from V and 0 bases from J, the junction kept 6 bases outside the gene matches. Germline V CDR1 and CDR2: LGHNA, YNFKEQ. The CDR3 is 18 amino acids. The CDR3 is CASSQGLAGITSTDTQYF. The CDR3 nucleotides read TGTGCCAGCAGCCAAGGACTAGCGGGAATCACTAGCACAGATACGCAGTATTTT.

This chain's CDR3 is CATGDLTYEQYF. The CDR3, as DNA: TGTGCCACGGGGGATTTAACCTACGAGCAGTACTTC. The genes are TRBV2 and TRBJ2-7; TRBD2 is a possible D gene (6 bases). Per germline, CDR1 SNHLY and CDR2 FYNNEI. This CDR3 comprises 12 residues. V lost 10 bases and J 2 bases, leaving 12 bases between the germline ends.

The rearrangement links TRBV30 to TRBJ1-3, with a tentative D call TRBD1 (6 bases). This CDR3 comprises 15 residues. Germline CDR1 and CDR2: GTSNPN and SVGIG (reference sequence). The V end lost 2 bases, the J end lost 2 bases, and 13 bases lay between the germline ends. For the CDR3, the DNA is TGTGCCTGGAGTTCGCAGGGGCTCGCTGGAAACACCATATATTTT. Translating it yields CAWSSQGLAGNTIYF. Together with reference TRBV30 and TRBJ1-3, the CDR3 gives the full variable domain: SQTIHQWPATLVQPVGSPLSLECTVEGTSNPNLYWYRQAAGRGLQLLFYSVGIGQISSEVPQNLSASRPQDRQFILSSKKLLLSDSGFYLCAWSSQGLAGNTIYFGEGSWLTVV.